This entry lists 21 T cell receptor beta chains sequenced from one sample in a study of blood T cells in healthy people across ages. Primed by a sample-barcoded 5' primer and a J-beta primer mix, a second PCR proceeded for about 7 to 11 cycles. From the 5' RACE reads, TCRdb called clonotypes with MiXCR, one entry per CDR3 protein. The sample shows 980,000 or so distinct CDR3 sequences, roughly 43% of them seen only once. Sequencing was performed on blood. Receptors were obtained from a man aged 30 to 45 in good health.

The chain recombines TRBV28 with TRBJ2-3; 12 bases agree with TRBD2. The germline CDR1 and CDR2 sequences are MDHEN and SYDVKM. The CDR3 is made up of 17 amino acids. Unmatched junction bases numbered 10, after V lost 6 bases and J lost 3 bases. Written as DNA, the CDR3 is TGTGCCAGCAGCCGACCCGGACTAGCGGGGACGACAGATACGCAGTATTTT. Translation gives CASSRPGLAGTTDTQYF. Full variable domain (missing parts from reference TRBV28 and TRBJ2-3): DVKVTQSSRYLVKRTGEKVFLECVQDMDHENMFWYRQDPGLGLRLIYFSYDVKMKEKGDIPEGYSVSREKKERFSLILESASTNQTSMYLCASSRPGLAGTTDTQYFGPGTRLTVL.

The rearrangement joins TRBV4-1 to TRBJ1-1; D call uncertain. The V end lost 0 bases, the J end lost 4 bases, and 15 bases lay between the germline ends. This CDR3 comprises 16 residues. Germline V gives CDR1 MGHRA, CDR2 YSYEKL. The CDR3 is CASSQDLGLGGTEAFF. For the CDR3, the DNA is TGCGCCAGCAGCCAAGATCTTGGGTTGGGCGGCACTGAAGCTTTCTTT.

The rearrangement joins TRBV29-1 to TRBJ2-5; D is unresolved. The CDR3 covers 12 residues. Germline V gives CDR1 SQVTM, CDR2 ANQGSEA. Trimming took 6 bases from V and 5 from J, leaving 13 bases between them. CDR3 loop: CSVGRLSETQYF. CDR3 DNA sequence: TGCAGCGTGGGCAGGCTCTCGGAGACCCAGTACTTC.

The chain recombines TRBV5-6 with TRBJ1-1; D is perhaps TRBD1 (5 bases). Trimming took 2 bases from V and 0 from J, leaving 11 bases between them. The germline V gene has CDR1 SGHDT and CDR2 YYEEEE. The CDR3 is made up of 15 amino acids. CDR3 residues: CASSLEQELNTEAFF. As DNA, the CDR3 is TGTGCCAGCAGCTTAGAACAGGAACTGAACACTGAAGCTTTCTTT.

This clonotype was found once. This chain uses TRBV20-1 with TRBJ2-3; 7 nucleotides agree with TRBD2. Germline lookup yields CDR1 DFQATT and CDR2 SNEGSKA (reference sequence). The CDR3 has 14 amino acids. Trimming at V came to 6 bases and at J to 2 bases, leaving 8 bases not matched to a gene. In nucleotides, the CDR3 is TGCAGTGCGTGGGGACTACGGCACACAGATACGCAGTATTTT. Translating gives CSAWGLRHTDTQYF.

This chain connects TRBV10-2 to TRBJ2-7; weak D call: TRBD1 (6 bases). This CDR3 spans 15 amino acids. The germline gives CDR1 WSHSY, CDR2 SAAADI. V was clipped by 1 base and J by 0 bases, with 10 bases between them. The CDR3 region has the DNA TGCGCCAGCAGTGAGTTCATGGACAGCTCCTACGAGCAGTACTTC. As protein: CASSEFMDSSYEQYF.

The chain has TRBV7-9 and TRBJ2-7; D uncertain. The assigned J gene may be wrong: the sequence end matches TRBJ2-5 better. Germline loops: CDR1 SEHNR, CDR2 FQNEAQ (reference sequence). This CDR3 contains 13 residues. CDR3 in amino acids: CASSPYQGETQYF. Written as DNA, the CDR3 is TGTGCCAGCAGCCCTTACCAAGGGGAGACCCAGTACTTC.

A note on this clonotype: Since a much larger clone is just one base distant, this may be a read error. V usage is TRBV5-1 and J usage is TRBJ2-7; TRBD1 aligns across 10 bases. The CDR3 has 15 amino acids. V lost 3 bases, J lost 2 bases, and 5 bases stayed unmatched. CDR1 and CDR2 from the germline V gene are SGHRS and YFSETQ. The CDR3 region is CASSSVGQGAYEQYF. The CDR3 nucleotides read TGCGCCAGCAGCTCGGTAGGACAGGGGGCCTACGAGCAGTACTTC.

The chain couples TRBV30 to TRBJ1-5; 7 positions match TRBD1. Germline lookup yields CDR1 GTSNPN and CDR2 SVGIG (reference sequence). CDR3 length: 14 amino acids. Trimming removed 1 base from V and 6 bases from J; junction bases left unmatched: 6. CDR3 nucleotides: TGTGCCTGGAGTGGGTGGCAGGGGGGTCAGCCCCAGCATTTT. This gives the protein CAWSGWQGGQPQHF.

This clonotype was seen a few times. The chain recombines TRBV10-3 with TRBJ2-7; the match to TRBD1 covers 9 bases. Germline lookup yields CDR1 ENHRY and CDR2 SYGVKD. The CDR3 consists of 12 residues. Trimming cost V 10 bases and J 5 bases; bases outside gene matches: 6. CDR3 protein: CATTGTGNEQYF. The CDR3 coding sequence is TGTGCCACCACAGGGACAGGGAACGAGCAGTACTTC.

CDR3 region: CASSAPGLAKNIQYF. CDR3 nucleotide sequence: TGTGCCAGCAGTGCCCCGGGGCTAGCCAAAAACATTCAGTACTTC. The genes are TRBV28 and TRBJ2-4, with D possibly called TRBD1 or TRBD2 (5 bases each). With 5 bases removed from V and 0 bases from J, the gap between germline ends came to 11 bases. The CDR3 runs to 15 residues. Germline lookup yields CDR1 MDHEN and CDR2 SYDVKM.

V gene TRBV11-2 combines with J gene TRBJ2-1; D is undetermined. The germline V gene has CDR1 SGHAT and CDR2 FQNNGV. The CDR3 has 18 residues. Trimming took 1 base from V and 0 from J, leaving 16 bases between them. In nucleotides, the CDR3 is TGTGCCAGCAGCTTAGCTGGTAGGGTCGGCGACTCCTACAATGAGCAGTTCTTC. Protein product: CASSLAGRVGDSYNEQFF.

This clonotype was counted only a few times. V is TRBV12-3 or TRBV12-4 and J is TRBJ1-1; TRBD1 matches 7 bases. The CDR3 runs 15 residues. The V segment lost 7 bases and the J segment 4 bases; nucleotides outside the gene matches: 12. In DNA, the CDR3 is TGTGCCAGCATTATGGGACAGTCGGCGGGCACTGAAGCTTTCTTT. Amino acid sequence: CASIMGQSAGTEAFF.

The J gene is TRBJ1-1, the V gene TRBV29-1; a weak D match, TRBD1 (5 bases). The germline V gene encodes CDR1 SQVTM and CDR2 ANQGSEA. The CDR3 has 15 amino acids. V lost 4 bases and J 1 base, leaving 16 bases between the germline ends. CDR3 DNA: TGCAGCGTTGTCCGCCCGACAGACCAGAACACTGAAGCTTTCTTT. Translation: CSVVRPTDQNTEAFF.

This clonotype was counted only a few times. CDR3 DNA: TGTGCCAGCAGTCCCCGCTCAGGGCGGGGGCAGAACAATGAGCAGTTCTTC. It codes for CASSPRSGRGQNNEQFF. The chain carries TRBV12-3 or TRBV12-4 and TRBJ2-1; TRBD2 might be the D (7 bases). Trimming removed 5 bases from V and 5 bases from J, with 22 bases in between. The CDR3 loop spans 17 amino acids.

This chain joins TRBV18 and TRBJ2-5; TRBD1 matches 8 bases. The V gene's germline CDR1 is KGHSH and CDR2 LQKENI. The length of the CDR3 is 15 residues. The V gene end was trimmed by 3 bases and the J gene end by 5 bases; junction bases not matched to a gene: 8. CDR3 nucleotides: TGTGCCAGCTCACCGCCGGGACAGGCAGCGGAGACCCAGTACTTC. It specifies CASSPPGQAAETQYF.

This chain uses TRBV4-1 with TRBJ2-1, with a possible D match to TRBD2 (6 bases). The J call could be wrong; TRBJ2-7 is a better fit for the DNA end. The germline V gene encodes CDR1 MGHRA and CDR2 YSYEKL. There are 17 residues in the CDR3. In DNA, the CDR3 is TGCGCCAGCAGACCAACTCTGGTGGAGGGAACCTACAATGAGCAGTACTTC. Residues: CASRPTLVEGTYNEQYF.

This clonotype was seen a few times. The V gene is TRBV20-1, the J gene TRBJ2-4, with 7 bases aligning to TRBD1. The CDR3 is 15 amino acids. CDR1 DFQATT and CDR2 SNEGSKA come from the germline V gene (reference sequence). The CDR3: CRDFRQGPPKNIQYF. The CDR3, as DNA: TGCAGAGACTTCAGACAGGGCCCCCCCAAAAACATTCAGTACTTC.

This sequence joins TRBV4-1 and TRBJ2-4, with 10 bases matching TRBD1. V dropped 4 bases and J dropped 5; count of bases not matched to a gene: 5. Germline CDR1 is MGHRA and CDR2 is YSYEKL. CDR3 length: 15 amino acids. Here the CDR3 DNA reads TGCGCCAGCAGCCGAATAGGACAGGGGGAAAACATTCAGTACTTC. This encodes CASSRIGQGENIQYF.

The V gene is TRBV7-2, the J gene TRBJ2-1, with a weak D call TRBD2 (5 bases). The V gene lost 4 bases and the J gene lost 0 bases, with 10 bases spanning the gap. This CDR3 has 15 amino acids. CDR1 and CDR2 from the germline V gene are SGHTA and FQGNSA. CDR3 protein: CASSSPRGSYNEQFF. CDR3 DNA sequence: TGTGCCAGCAGCTCTCCTCGGGGCTCCTACAATGAGCAGTTCTTC. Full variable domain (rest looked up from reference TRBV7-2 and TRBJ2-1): GAGVSQSPSNKVTEKGKDVELRCDPISGHTALYWYRQSLGQGLEFLIYFQGNSAPDKSGLPSDRFSAERTGGSVSTLTIQRTQQEDSAVYLCASSSPRGSYNEQFFGPGTRLTVL.

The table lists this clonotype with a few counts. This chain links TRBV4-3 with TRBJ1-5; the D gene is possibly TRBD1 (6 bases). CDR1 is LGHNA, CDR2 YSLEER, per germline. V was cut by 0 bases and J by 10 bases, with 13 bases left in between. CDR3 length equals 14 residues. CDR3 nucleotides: TGCGCCAGCAGCCAAGATCCAGGGGAATTACCCCAGCATTTT. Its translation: CASSQDPGELPQHF.